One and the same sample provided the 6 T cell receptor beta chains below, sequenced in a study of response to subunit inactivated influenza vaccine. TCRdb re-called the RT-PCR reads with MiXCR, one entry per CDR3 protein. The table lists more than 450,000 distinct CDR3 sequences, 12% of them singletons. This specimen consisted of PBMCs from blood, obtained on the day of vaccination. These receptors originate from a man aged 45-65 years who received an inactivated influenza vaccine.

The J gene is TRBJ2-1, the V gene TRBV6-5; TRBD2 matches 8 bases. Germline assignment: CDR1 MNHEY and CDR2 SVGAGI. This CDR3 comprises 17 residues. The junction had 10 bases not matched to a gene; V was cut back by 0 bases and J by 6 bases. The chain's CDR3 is CASSYSPAGVRGNEQFF. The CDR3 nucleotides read TGTGCCAGCAGTTACTCCCCAGCGGGAGTTCGCGGCAATGAGCAGTTCTTC.

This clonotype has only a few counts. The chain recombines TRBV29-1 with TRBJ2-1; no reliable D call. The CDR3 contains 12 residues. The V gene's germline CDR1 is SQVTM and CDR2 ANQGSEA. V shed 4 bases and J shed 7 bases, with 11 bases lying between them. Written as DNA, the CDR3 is TGCAGCGTTGTCGGCCAAGAAAATGAGCAGTTCTTC. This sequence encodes CSVVGQENEQFF.

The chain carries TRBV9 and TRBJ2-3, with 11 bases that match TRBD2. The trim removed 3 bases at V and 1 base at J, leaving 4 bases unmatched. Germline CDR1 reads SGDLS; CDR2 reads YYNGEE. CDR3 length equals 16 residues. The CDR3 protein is CASSAPGLAGTDTQYF. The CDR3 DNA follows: TGTGCCAGCAGCGCCCCGGGACTAGCGGGCACAGATACGCAGTATTTT.

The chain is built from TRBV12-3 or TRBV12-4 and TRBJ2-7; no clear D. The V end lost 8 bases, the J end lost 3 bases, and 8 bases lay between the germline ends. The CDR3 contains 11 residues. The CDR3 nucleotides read TGTGCCAGCGCAGTTCACTACGAGCAGTACTTC. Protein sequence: CASAVHYEQYF.

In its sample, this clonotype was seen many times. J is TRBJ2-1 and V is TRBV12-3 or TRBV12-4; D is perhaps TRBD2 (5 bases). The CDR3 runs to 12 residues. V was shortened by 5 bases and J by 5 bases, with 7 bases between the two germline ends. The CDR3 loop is CASSRGNNEQFF. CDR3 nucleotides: TGTGCCAGCAGTCGGGGTAACAATGAGCAGTTCTTC.

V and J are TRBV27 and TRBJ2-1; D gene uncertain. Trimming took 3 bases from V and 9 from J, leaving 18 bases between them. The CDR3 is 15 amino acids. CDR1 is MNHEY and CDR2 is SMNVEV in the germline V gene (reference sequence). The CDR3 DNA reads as TGTGCCAGCAGTTTCACTACTGGGTGGTACGGTGAGCAGTTCTTC. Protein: CASSFTTGWYGEQFF.